This T cell receptor (beta chain) is from a study of T cells in Graves' hyperthyroidism and ophthalmopathy. Turning to the study itself: Staff took peripheral blood when the initial diagnosis was made, before any treatment began.

The CDR3 is 16 residues long. Trimming pared 1 base from V and 2 bases from J, leaving 14 bases between. RNA transcripts were the template for amplifying TCR beta CDR3 regions. HTBI primers were employed in a first-round RT-PCR of the TCR CDR3. TCRdb called the multiplex PCR reads again in MiXCR, with one record for every CDR3 protein. This table has 460,000 or so distinct CDR3 sequences, 13% to 15% appearing once. There are many counts of this clonotype. Clinical symptoms, serum thyroxine, TRAb, thyroid ultrasound and orbital computed tomography informed diagnoses. The specimen was blood. This TCR was recovered from a woman between 18 and 29 years old with Graves' hyperthyroidism. This sequence joins TRBV12-3 or TRBV12-4 and TRBJ1-1; D not certain. The CDR3 spells CASSLDLGEGNTEAFF. CDR3 coding DNA: TGTGCCAGCAGTTTAGACCTCGGGGAGGGAAACACTGAAGCTTTCTTT.